This T cell receptor beta chain was captured in a study of cytomegalovirus exposure and HLA in healthy donors. Findings and caveats of the study: Cytomegalovirus association was listed for 164 TCR beta chains.

The data were produced by immunoSEQ multiplex PCR, yet TCRdb's version contains in-frame clones alone and is incomplete. This repertoire shows roughly 240,000 clones, around nine tenths found once; its top ten account for 2.6%. The germline V gene has CDR1 MDHEN and CDR2 SYDVKM. This CDR3 has 13 amino acids. With V trimmed by 4 bases and J by 14 bases, 9 bases remained unmatched. From the roughly 120-subject validation cohort, which was separate from the roughly 700-subject first cohort, the donors were drawn. Worth noting for this clone: Its antigen is still unknown.

The material sequenced was PBMCs. The receptor was derived from a man between 18 and 29 years old in good health and CMV-seronegative. This chain connects TRBV28 to TRBJ2-1, with TRBD2 matching 9 bases. The CDR3 loop is CASSSLAGYNEFF. CDR3 nucleotides: TGTGCCAGCAGTTCTCTAGCGGGGTATAACGAGTTCTTC.